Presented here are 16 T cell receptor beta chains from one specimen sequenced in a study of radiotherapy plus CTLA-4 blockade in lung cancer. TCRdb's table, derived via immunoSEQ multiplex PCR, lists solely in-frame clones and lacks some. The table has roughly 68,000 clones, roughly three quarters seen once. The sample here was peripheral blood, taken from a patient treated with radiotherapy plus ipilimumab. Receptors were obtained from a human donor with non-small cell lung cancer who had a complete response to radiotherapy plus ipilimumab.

The CDR3 sequence is CASGLRLAGEGELFF. CDR3 nucleotides: TGTGCTAGTGGTCTAAGACTAGCGGGGGAGGGGGAGCTGTTTTTT. J is TRBJ2-2 and V is TRBV12-5, with 12 bases identical to TRBD2. Unmatched junction bases numbered 6, after V lost 5 bases and J lost 8 bases. The CDR3 runs to 15 residues. CDR1 is LGHNT, CDR2 FRNRAP, per germline.

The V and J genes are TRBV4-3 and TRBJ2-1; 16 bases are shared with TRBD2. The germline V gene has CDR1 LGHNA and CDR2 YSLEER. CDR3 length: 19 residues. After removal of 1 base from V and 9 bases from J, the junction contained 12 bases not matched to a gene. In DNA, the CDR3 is TGCGCCAGCAGCCAAGTTGCCCCGGGACTAGCGGGAGGGCCTACTGAGCAGTTCTTC. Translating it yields CASSQVAPGLAGGPTEQFF.

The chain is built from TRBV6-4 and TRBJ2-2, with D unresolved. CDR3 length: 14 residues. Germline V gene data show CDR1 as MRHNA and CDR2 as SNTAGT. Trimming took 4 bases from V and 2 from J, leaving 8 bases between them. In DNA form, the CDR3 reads TGTGCCAGCAGTGTAACAGCCAACACCGGGGAGCTGTTTTTT. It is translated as CASSVTANTGELFF.

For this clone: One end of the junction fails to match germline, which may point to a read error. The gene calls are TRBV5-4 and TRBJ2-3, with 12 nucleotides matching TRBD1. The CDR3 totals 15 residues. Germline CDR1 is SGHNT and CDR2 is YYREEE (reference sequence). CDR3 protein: CASSLPGQGAETQYF. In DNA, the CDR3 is TGTGCCAGCAGCCTACCGGGACAGGGGGCAGAGACGCAGTATTTT.

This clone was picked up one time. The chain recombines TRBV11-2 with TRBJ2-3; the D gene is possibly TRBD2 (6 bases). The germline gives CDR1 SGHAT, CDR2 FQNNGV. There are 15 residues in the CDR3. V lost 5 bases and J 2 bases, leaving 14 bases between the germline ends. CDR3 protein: CASSPGRGHTDTQYF. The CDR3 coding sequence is TGTGCCAGCAGCCCGGGGCGGGGCCACACAGATACGCAGTATTTT.

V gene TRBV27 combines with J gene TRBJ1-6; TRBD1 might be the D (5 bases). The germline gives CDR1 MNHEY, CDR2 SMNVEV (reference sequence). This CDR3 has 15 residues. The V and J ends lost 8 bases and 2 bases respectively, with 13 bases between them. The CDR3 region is CASSSGGAYNSPLHF. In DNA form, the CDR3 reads TGTGCCAGCTCCTCAGGAGGGGCCTATAATTCACCCCTCCACTTT.

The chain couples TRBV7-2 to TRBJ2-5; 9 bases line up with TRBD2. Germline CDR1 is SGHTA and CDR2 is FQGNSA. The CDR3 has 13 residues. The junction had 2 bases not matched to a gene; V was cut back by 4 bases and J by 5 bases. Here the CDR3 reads CASSSGTSETQYF. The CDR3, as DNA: TGTGCCAGCAGCTCCGGGACTAGCGAGACCCAGTACTTC.

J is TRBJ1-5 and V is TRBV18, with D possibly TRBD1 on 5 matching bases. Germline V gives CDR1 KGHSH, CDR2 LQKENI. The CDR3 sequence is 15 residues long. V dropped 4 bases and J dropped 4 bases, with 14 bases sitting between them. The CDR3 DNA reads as TGTGCCAGCTCACTTGGGGGTAGGTTAAATCAGCCCCAGCATTTT. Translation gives CASSLGGRLNQPQHF. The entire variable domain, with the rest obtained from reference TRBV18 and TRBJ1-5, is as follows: NAGVMQNPRHLVRRRGQEARLRCSPMKGHSHVYWYRQLPEEGLKFMVYLQKENIIDESGMPKERFSAEFPKEGPSILRIQQVVRGDSAAYFCASSLGGRLNQPQHFGDGTRLSIL.

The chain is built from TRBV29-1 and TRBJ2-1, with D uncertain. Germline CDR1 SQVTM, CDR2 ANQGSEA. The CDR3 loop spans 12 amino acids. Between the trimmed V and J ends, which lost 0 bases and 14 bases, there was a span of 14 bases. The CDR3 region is CSVEDLSLVEFF. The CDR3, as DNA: TGCAGCGTTGAAGATCTCTCCCTAGTTGAGTTCTTC.

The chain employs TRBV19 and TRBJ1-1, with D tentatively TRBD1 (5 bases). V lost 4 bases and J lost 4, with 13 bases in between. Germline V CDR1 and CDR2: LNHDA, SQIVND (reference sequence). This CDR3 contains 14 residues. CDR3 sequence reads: CASSRGPGGTEAFF. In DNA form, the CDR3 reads TGTGCCAGTAGTAGGGGACCCGGGGGCACTGAAGCTTTCTTT.

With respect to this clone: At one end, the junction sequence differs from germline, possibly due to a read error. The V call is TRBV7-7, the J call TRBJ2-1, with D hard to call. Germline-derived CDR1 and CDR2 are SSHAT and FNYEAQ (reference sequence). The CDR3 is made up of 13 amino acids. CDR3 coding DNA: TGTGCTAGCAGCTTAGGGCGCGACAATGAGCAGTTCTTC. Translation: CASSLGRDNEQFF.

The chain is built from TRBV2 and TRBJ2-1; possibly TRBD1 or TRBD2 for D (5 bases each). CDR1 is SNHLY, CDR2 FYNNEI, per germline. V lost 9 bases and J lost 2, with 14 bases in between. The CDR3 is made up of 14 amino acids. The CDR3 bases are TGTGCCAGTAGGGGACCCCCCCCCTACAATGAGCAGTTCTTC. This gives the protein CASRGPPPYNEQFF.

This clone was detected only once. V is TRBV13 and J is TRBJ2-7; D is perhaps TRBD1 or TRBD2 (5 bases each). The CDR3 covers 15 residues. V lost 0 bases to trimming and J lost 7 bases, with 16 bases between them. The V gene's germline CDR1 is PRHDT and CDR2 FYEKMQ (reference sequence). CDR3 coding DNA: TGTGCCAGCAGCTTAGGCCTCGGGGCCCGCGTTGAGCAGTACGTC. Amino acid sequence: CASSLGLGARVEQYV.

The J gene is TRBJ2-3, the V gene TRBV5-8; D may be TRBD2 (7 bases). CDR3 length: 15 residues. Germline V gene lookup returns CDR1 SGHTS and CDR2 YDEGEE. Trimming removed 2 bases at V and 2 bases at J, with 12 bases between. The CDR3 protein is CASSFGGRSTDTQYF. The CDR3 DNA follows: TGTGCCAGCAGCTTCGGGGGGCGTTCCACAGATACGCAGTATTTT.

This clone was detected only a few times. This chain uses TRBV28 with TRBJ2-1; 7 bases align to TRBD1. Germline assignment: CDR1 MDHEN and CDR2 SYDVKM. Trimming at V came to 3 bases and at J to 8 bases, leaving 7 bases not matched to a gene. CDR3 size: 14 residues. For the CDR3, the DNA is TGTGCCAGCAGTTTTCCAGGGGGAGTTGATGAGCAGTTCTTC. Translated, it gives CASSFPGGVDEQFF. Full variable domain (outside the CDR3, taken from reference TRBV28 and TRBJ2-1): DVKVTQSSRYLVKRTGEKVFLECVQDMDHENMFWYRQDPGLGLRLIYFSYDVKMKEKGDIPEGYSVSREKKERFSLILESASTNQTSMYLCASSFPGGVDEQFFGPGTRLTVL.

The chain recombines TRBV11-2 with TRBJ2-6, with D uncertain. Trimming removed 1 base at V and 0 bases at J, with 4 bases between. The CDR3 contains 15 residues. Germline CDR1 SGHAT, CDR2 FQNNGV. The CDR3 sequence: CASSLVSSGANVLTF. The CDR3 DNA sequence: TGTGCCAGCAGCTTAGTGTCCTCTGGGGCCAACGTCCTGACTTTC.